This passage covers 19 T cell receptor beta chains from one sample sequenced in a study of Ad26.COV2.S vaccination and SARS-CoV-2 variants. Treatment in this sample: roughly 18 received Ad26.COV2.S at low or high dose, single or two shots; roughly five received placebo; per-sample allocation not given. Sampling took place 63 days after the first vaccine or placebo injection. The protocol was immunoSEQ multiplex PCR, while the TCRdb copy is restricted to in-frame clones and leaves out a portion. The data contain more than 400,000 clones, around 92% of them seen just once; the ten biggest clones take up about 1.7%. Sequenced here: peripheral blood, sampled in a trial of Ad26.COV2.S vaccine versus placebo. The source is a person aged 18 to 65 who received the Ad26.COV2.S COVID-19 vaccine or a placebo.

This chain uses TRBV9 with TRBJ1-1, with TRBD1 matching 10 bases. This CDR3 has 14 residues. V shed 2 bases and J 3 bases; nucleotides not matched to a gene: 1. Per the germline V gene, CDR1 is SGDLS and CDR2 is YYNGEE. This CDR3 is CASSVGTGDTEAFF. CDR3 in DNA: TGTGCCAGCAGCGTCGGGACAGGGGACACTGAAGCTTTCTTT.

The CDR3 region has the DNA TGTGCCACCAGCGGGACAGTTAACACCGGGGAGCTGTTTTTT. Amino acids: CATSGTVNTGELFF. This sequence joins TRBV15 and TRBJ2-2; 7 nucleotides match TRBD1. The CDR3 has 14 residues. With V trimmed by 5 bases and J by 2 bases, 2 bases remained unmatched. From germline, CDR1 is LNHNV and CDR2 YYDKDF (reference sequence).

This clone was detected only once. J is TRBJ2-5 and V is TRBV7-2; 7 nucleotides agree with TRBD2. The CDR3 sequence is 15 residues long. J gave up 3 bases and V 5 bases, and 9 bases lay outside the gene matches. Germline V gene sequence: CDR1 SGHTA, CDR2 FQGNSA. CDR3 residues: CASSLPASGEETQYF. For the CDR3, the DNA is TGTGCCAGCAGCCTCCCCGCTAGCGGTGAAGAGACCCAGTACTTC.

J is TRBJ2-5 and V is TRBV5-5; TRBD1 matches at 10 bases. Trimming at V came to 2 bases and at J to 5 bases, leaving 6 bases not matched to a gene. This CDR3 comprises 15 residues. Germline V gene data show CDR1 as SGHKS and CDR2 as YYEKEE (reference sequence). The CDR3 reads CASSLGTGDFETQYF. As DNA, the CDR3 is TGTGCCAGCAGCTTAGGGACAGGGGATTTTGAGACCCAGTACTTC.

The chain joins TRBV5-6 to TRBJ1-1, with 8 bases that match TRBD1. Per the germline V gene, CDR1 is SGHDT and CDR2 is YYEEEE. V lost 4 bases and J lost 0; bases outside the gene matches: 11. The CDR3 is 17 amino acids. The CDR3 DNA sequence: TGTGCCAGCAGCACTCGGGACAGGAGCATAATGAACACTGAAGCTTTCTTT. It translates to CASSTRDRSIMNTEAFF.

The chain couples TRBV6-5 to TRBJ2-5; TRBD2 might be the D (6 bases). Per germline, CDR1 MNHEY and CDR2 SVGAGI. CDR3 size: 15 residues. The V end was cut by 7 bases, the J end by 4 bases, with 19 bases between. This chain's CDR3 is CASTRPPGLGETQYF. CDR3 in DNA: TGTGCCAGCACCCGACCGCCGGGACTGGGAGAGACCCAGTACTTC.

In this sample, this clone turned up once. V and J are TRBV4-3 and TRBJ1-1; D is uncertain. The CDR3 covers 14 residues. V lost 3 bases, J lost 0 bases, and 8 bases lay in between. Germline V gives CDR1 LGHNA, CDR2 YSLEER. In nucleotides, the CDR3 is TGCGCCAGCAGCCATTCACCCCTGAACACTGAAGCTTTCTTT. As protein: CASSHSPLNTEAFF.

This sequence joins TRBV4-3 and TRBJ1-2, with 8 bases lining up with TRBD1. Per germline, CDR1 LGHNA and CDR2 YSLEER. The CDR3 is 15 residues long. J lost 7 bases, V lost 0 bases, and 7 bases had no gene match. The CDR3 here is CASSQDLAGGTGYTF. DNA of the CDR3: TGCGCCAGCAGCCAAGATCTGGCAGGGGGCACTGGCTACACCTTC.

The chain is built from TRBV19 and TRBJ1-2; D unclear. This CDR3 contains 14 residues. Deletions cut 3 bases from V and 2 bases from J, with 10 bases between. Per germline, CDR1 LNHDA and CDR2 SQIVND (reference sequence). CDR3 sequence: CASSILQTNYGYTF. The CDR3 DNA sequence: TGTGCCAGTAGTATTTTACAGACCAACTATGGCTACACCTTC.

This clone was recorded only once. The chain recombines TRBV18 with TRBJ1-2; 9 nucleotides match TRBD1. This CDR3 comprises 13 residues. Looked up from germline, CDR1 is KGHSH and CDR2 is LQKENI. The J segment lost 7 bases and the V segment lost 4 bases, leaving 4 bases of the junction unmatched. The DNA of the CDR3 is TGTGCCAGCTCACAGGACAGGGGCAGTGGCTACACCTTC. Protein sequence: CASSQDRGSGYTF.

The V and J genes are TRBV10-2 and TRBJ2-3, with 11 bases aligning to TRBD2. Trimming removed 3 bases from V and 6 bases from J; junction bases left unmatched: 5. CDR1 is WSHSY, CDR2 SAAADI, per germline. The CDR3 covers 15 residues. The CDR3 DNA reads TGCGCCAGCAGTGATGTAGCGGGGGGGCCCGATACGCAGTATTTT. Amino acid sequence: CASSDVAGGPDTQYF.

The J gene is TRBJ2-1, the V gene TRBV18, with a weak D call TRBD2 (5 bases). This CDR3 is built from 16 residues. In germline, CDR1 is KGHSH, CDR2 LQKENI. V was cut by 2 bases and J by 3 bases, with 14 bases left in between. The CDR3 coding sequence is TGTGCCAGCTCACCAAGTTTCTCCGGGAACTACAATGAGCAGTTCTTC. Translation gives CASSPSFSGNYNEQFF.

The chain carries TRBV19 and TRBJ2-3, with 9 positions matching TRBD1. From germline, CDR1 is LNHDA and CDR2 SQIVND (reference sequence). V lost 5 bases to trimming and J lost 2 bases; unmatched junction nucleotides: 14. This CDR3 spans 18 amino acids. The CDR3 region is CASSPPGTGSVVTDTQYF. The CDR3 DNA reads TGTGCCAGTAGTCCCCCGGGGACAGGGTCGGTGGTCACAGATACGCAGTATTTT.

The rearrangement joins TRBV7-9 to TRBJ1-3, with 8 bases lining up with TRBD1. The V gene's germline CDR1 is SEHNR and CDR2 FQNEAQ (reference sequence). V was pared by 0 bases and J by 2 bases, with 6 bases of the junction left unmatched. CDR3 length: 17 residues. The CDR3 region has the DNA TGTGCCAGCAGCTTAGCAACAGGGGGTCATGCTGGAAACACCATATATTTT. It encodes CASSLATGGHAGNTIYF. The full variable domain, completed using reference TRBV7-9 and TRBJ1-3, is DTGVSQNPRHKITKRGQNVTFRCDPISEHNRLYWYRQTLGQGPEFLTYFQNEAQLEKSRLLSDRFSAERPKGSFSTLEIQRTEQGDSAMYLCASSLATGGHAGNTIYFGEGSWLTVV.

V gene TRBV29-1 combines with J gene TRBJ1-2; D is uncertain. CDR1 and CDR2 (germline): SQVTM, ANQGSEA. This CDR3 spans 13 amino acids. Trimming stripped 7 bases from V and 2 bases from J, with 14 bases between. The CDR3 nucleotides are TGCAGCGCCCCGCGCGTGGGCAACTATGGCTACACCTTC. Translating gives CSAPRVGNYGYTF.

The V call is TRBV27, the J call TRBJ2-7, with D possibly being TRBD1 (5 bases). The germline V gene has CDR1 MNHEY and CDR2 SMNVEV (reference sequence). The CDR3 is 14 residues long. The V end lost 0 bases, the J end lost 1 base, and 7 bases lay between the germline ends. The CDR3 reads CASSLSGASYEQYF. The CDR3, as DNA: TGTGCCAGCAGTTTATCAGGGGCTTCCTACGAGCAGTACTTC.

The chain couples TRBV5-5 to TRBJ2-3; 10 positions match TRBD1. Germline V gene lookup returns CDR1 SGHKS and CDR2 YYEKEE (reference sequence). CDR3 length: 17 amino acids. With V trimmed by 4 bases and J by 2 bases, 10 bases remained unmatched. CDR3 sequence reads: CASSVKPGQGHTDTQYF. DNA of the CDR3: TGTGCCAGCAGCGTGAAACCGGGACAGGGGCACACAGATACGCAGTATTTT.

V and J are TRBV6-5 and TRBJ2-7; 10 nucleotides align to TRBD2. The J segment lost 3 bases and the V segment lost 2 bases, leaving 4 bases of the junction unmatched. Germline CDR1 MNHEY, CDR2 SVGAGI. This CDR3 region has 15 residues. Here the CDR3 DNA reads TGTGCCAGCAGTTACCAGCGGGGGGGGAACTACGAGCAGTACTTC. It translates to CASSYQRGGNYEQYF.

This chain links TRBV6-5 with TRBJ2-5; 7 bases fit TRBD1. CDR3 length equals 15 residues. J lost 4 bases, V lost 6 bases, and 11 bases had no gene match. CDR1 MNHEY and CDR2 SVGAGI come from the germline V gene. DNA of the CDR3: TGTGCCAGCAGGAGATTGACAGGGTCCGGAGAGACCCAGTACTTC. This encodes CASRRLTGSGETQYF.